One and the same sample provided the 13 T cell receptor beta chains below, sequenced in a study of control samples from healthy donors and cancer patients. Using immunoSEQ multiplex PCR, the repertoire was profiled, and TCRdb retains in-frame clones only, with some absent. The table lists about 120,000 clones, about 90% of them singletons. What was sequenced was blood. The origin of the receptors is a man aged 18 to 29 in good health.

The V gene is TRBV19, the J gene TRBJ2-5; D unclear. Germline-derived CDR1 and CDR2 are LNHDA and SQIVND (reference sequence). V lost 6 bases to trimming and J lost 2 bases, with 7 bases between them. This CDR3 comprises 12 residues. The CDR3 coding sequence is TGTGCCAGTAGGGTCGGGCAAGAGACCCAGTACTTC. Translation gives CASRVGQETQYF.

This chain uses TRBV18 with TRBJ1-4; 7 nucleotides agree with TRBD1. CDR3 length: 18 residues. V shed 3 bases, J shed 0 bases, and the junction held 10 bases outside the gene matches. CDR1 KGHSH and CDR2 LQKENI come from the germline V gene. In nucleotides, the CDR3 is TGTGCCAGCTCACCTAGGACAGGAGTTACCGCAACTAATGAAAAACTGTTTTTT. Translating gives CASSPRTGVTATNEKLFF. Looking up the rest from reference TRBV18 and TRBJ1-4 gives the full variable domain: NAGVMQNPRHLVRRRGQEARLRCSPMKGHSHVYWYRQLPEEGLKFMVYLQKENIIDESGMPKERFSAEFPKEGPSILRIQQVVRGDSAAYFCASSPRTGVTATNEKLFFGSGTQLSVL.

CDR3 loop: CASSKETALNTEAFF. The CDR3 DNA reads as TGTGCCAGTAGTAAAGAGACAGCTCTTAACACTGAAGCTTTCTTT. This chain links TRBV19 with TRBJ1-1; D might be TRBD1 (5 bases). The CDR3 loop spans 15 amino acids. CDR1 is LNHDA and CDR2 is SQIVND in the germline V gene (reference sequence). V was cut by 4 bases and J by 2 bases, with 14 bases left in between.

The chain recombines TRBV9 with TRBJ2-5, with a tentative D call TRBD1 (6 bases). V gave up 3 bases and J gave up 5 bases, with 14 bases separating them. The CDR3 spans 14 residues. Looked up from germline, CDR1 is SGDLS and CDR2 is YYNGEE. CDR3 sequence (DNA): TGTGCCAGCAGCGCCCAGGGGCATGGGGAGACCCAGTACTTC. Translated, it gives CASSAQGHGETQYF.

The V gene is TRBV4-3, the J gene TRBJ2-4; the D is unclear. This CDR3 is built from 17 residues. V was clipped by 0 bases and J by 1 base, with 13 bases between them. Per germline, CDR1 LGHNA and CDR2 YSLEER. CDR3 amino acids: CASSQDRFLDAKNIQYF. CDR3 in DNA: TGCGCCAGCAGCCAAGATCGCTTCCTTGACGCCAAAAACATTCAGTACTTC.

This chain links TRBV6-2 or TRBV6-3 with TRBJ2-4; D could derive from TRBD1 or TRBD2 (5 bases each). Germline lookup yields CDR1 MNHEY and CDR2 SVGEGT. The CDR3 is 16 residues long. V lost 2 bases to trimming and J lost 6 bases, with 17 bases between them. CDR3: CASSYVASRGVNIQYF. CDR3 nucleotide sequence: TGTGCCAGCAGTTACGTGGCCAGCCGAGGGGTAAACATTCAGTACTTC.

The V and J genes are TRBV19 and TRBJ2-7; the D is unclear. Germline CDR1 is LNHDA and CDR2 is SQIVND (reference sequence). CDR3 length: 21 residues. Trimming cost V 1 base and J 4 bases, with 32 bases left between them. CDR3 sequence: CASSIASGPGLSWAPLYEQYF. CDR3 DNA: TGTGCCAGTAGTATAGCTTCCGGGCCAGGTTTATCCTGGGCCCCTCTATACGAGCAGTACTTC.

Here the CDR3 DNA reads TGCGCCAGCAGCGGTAGCGGGCCGAGGGGGCCCTCTAGCACAGATACGCAGTATTTT. This gives the protein CASSGSGPRGPSSTDTQYF. The V call is TRBV5-1, the J call TRBJ2-3; D is tentatively TRBD1 or TRBD2 (7 bases each). Trimming removed 4 bases at V and 0 bases at J, with 24 bases between. The CDR3 is 19 residues long. Germline V gives CDR1 SGHRS, CDR2 YFSETQ.

This chain joins TRBV11-2 and TRBJ2-2; the D is unclear. The V and J ends lost 5 bases and 1 base respectively, with 11 bases between them. The CDR3 runs 15 residues. Per germline, CDR1 SGHAT and CDR2 FQNNGV. CDR3: CASSPDQLNTGELFF. In DNA form, the CDR3 reads TGTGCCAGCAGCCCTGATCAGCTGAACACCGGGGAGCTGTTTTTT.

The rearrangement joins TRBV6-5 to TRBJ1-1; D not certain. V was cut by 4 bases and J by 1 base, with 13 bases left in between. Germline CDR1 is MNHEY and CDR2 is SVGAGI. The length of the CDR3 is 15 residues. The CDR3 nucleotides read TGTGCCAGCAGTTCCCTGAGACGGACGAACACTGAAGCTTTCTTT. Amino acid sequence: CASSSLRRTNTEAFF.

The chain joins TRBV9 to TRBJ2-7, with D possibly called TRBD1 or TRBD2 (5 bases each). CDR1 is SGDLS and CDR2 is YYNGEE in the germline V gene. The CDR3 is 15 residues long. V was pared by 1 base and J by 4 bases, with 15 bases between. The CDR3 bases are TGTGCCAGCAGCGTACCCAGGGACGGCGGGTACGAGCAGTACTTC. It encodes CASSVPRDGGYEQYF.

The J gene is TRBJ2-1, the V gene TRBV18; D tentatively fits TRBD1 or TRBD2 (5 bases each). Germline V CDR1 and CDR2: KGHSH, LQKENI. The V gene lost 3 bases and the J gene lost 5 bases, with 20 bases spanning the gap. The CDR3 has 17 amino acids. CDR3 in DNA: TGTGCCAGCTCACCCTCAAGGGGTAGCGAGTTCCACAATGAGCAGTTCTTC. This encodes CASSPSRGSEFHNEQFF. The full variable domain, its missing parts supplied by reference TRBV18 and TRBJ2-1, is NAGVMQNPRHLVRRRGQEARLRCSPMKGHSHVYWYRQLPEEGLKFMVYLQKENIIDESGMPKERFSAEFPKEGPSILRIQQVVRGDSAAYFCASSPSRGSEFHNEQFFGPGTRLTVL.

Worth noting for this clone: The junction does not match germline at one end; this may be a read error. The chain carries TRBV7-7 and TRBJ1-3; 9 bases agree with TRBD1. Per germline, CDR1 SSHAT and CDR2 FNYEAQ (reference sequence). The CDR3 is 15 amino acids. CDR3 amino acids: CASSPGQGKGNTIYF. Written as DNA, the CDR3 is TGTGCTAGCAGCCCCGGACAGGGGAAAGGAAACACCATATATTTT.